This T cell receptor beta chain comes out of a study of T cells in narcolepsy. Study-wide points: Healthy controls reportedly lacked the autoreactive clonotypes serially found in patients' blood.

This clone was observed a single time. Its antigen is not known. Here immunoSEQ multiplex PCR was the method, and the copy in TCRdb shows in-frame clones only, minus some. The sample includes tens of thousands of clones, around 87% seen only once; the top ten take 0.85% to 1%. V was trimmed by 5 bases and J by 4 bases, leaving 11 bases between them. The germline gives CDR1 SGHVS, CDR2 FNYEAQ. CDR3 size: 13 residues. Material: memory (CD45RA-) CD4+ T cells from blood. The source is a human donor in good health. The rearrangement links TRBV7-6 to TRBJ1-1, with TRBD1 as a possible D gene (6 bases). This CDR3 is CASSPRGATEAFF. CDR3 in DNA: TGTGCCAGCAGCCCTAGGGGGGCCACTGAAGCTTTCTTT.